This note documents a single T cell receptor (beta chain) sequence. The data belong to a study of PD-L1 blockade in urothelial cancer. Overall study: Bladder-origin urothelial cancer in males described about nine tenths of the roughly 29 patients. Specimens of blood held a median count of 141,255 T cells.

Here immunoSEQ multiplex PCR was the method, and the copy in TCRdb shows in-frame clones only, minus some. This table holds approximately 67,000 clones, roughly 86% found once. Documented time point: pretreatment peripheral blood. The germline V gene encodes CDR1 SNHLY and CDR2 FYNNEI. The CDR3 loop spans 14 amino acids. With 7 bases clipped from V and 7 bases from J, the junction kept 10 bases outside the gene matches. This sequence originates from a man between 60 and 70 years old with urothelial cancer. Sequenced material: PBMCs, taken around atezolizumab (anti-PD-L1) treatment. The chain is built from TRBV2 and TRBJ2-1; 7 nucleotides agree with TRBD2. CDR3 coding DNA: TGTGCCAGCACCACTCCGGGCGGGGGAAATGAGCAGTTCTTC. Translation: CASTTPGGGNEQFF.